This T cell receptor beta chain was sequenced in a study of blood T cell repertoires in COVID-19. For the study at large: COVID-19 samples, acute and convalescent, were from the United States, Italy and Spain.

Seattle's enrolled individuals joined amid active infection and were then monitored longitudinally. CDR3 size: 15 residues. V lost 7 bases, J lost 1 base, and 14 bases lay in between. Germline CDR1 and CDR2: MNHEY and SMNVEV (reference sequence). Here immunoSEQ multiplex PCR was the method, and the copy in TCRdb shows in-frame clones only, minus some. The sample lists 51,000 or so clones, over 75% occurring once. Sequencing was done on a sample of peripheral blood. This sequence was found in a woman of 80 years or more with COVID-19, enrolled during active disease. The chain combines TRBV27 with TRBJ2-1, with a tentative D call TRBD1 (6 bases). CDR3 sequence reads: CASIDMTGSYNEQFF. The CDR3 coding sequence is TGTGCCAGCATCGACATGACAGGTTCCTACAATGAGCAGTTCTTC.